These T cell receptor beta chains were read from a single sample in a study of T cell responses to AZD1222 COVID-19 vaccine. Clones were sequenced by immunoSEQ multiplex PCR, and TCRdb holds only the in-frame ones, with some missing. The sample has around 120,000 clones, approximately 85% seen once. The sequencing used peripheral blood, collected on day 0 of MenACWY control vaccination. These receptors came from an adult in good health. The CDR3 runs from the conserved cysteine through the conserved F or W. Fields, in order: CDR3 protein, CDR3 DNA, J gene, clone size, V gene, D gene. A D gene is named only where the DNA matches it firmly. Some rows mark clone size as missing; the rest say once, few, many or name a class of expanded clone.

CASSPTLVFGAAGTEAFF,TGTGCCAGCAGCCCAACCTTGGTATTTGGGGCGGCGGGAACTGAAGCTTTCTTT,TRBJ1-1,.,TRBV7-6,.
CASSHISGRASSYEQYF,TGCGCCAGCAGCCACATTAGCGGGAGGGCCTCGTCCTACGAGCAGTACTTC,TRBJ2-7,.,TRBV4-1,TRBD2
CASSYSPLSGHEQYF,TGTGCCAGCAGTTACTCGCCCCTTAGTGGGCACGAGCAGTACTTC,TRBJ2-7,.,TRBV6-5,.
CASSYRTSNEQFF,TGTGCCAGCAGTTATAGGACTTCCAATGAGCAGTTCTTC,TRBJ2-1,once,TRBV6-2/TRBV6-3,.
CASSWDTATNEKLFF,TGTGCCAGCAGTTGGGACACAGCAACTAATGAAAAACTGTTTTTT,TRBJ1-4,.,TRBV6-6,.
CASSPQRGTGEFF,TGTGCCAGCAGCCCCCAGCGGGGGACGGGAGAGTTCTTC,TRBJ2-1,.,TRBV3-1/TRBV3-2,TRBD2
CASSLAGVNEKLFF,TGTGCCAGCAGCTTGGCAGGGGTAAATGAAAAACTGTTTTTT,TRBJ1-4,.,TRBV5-5,.
CASSPAQEAGDQYF,TGTGCCAGCAGTCCTGCCCAGGAAGCAGGGGACCAGTACTTC,TRBJ2-5,.,TRBV6-5,.
CASSLAGGVPPQHF,TGCGCCAGCAGCTTGGCCGGCGGGGTTCCGCCCCAGCATTTT,TRBJ1-5,few,TRBV5-1,.
CASCASGSIYNEQFF,TGTGCCAGCTGTGCTAGCGGGAGCATCTACAATGAGCAGTTCTTC,TRBJ2-1,.,TRBV7-9,TRBD2
CASRDGGAYSYTF,TGTGCCAGCAGGGACGGGGGAGCTTACAGCTACACCTTC,TRBJ1-2,.,TRBV6-5,.
CASSFDTEAFF,TGTGCCAGCAGCTTCGACACTGAAGCTTTCTTT,TRBJ1-1,.,TRBV7-6,.
CASLGGGGETQYF,TGTGCCAGCCTCGGAGGGGGCGGAGAGACCCAGTACTTC,TRBJ2-5,.,TRBV27,.
CASSLVGQTTHTDTQYF,TGCGCCAGCAGCTTGGTAGGACAAACTACACACACAGATACGCAGTATTTT,TRBJ2-3,.,TRBV5-1,.
CSASGPGNTIYF,TGCAGTGCTAGTGGTCCCGGAAACACCATATATTTT,TRBJ1-3,.,TRBV20-1,.
CASSLGRGLRPKKGYEQYF,TGTGCCAGCAGTTTAGGTCGGGGATTGAGACCCAAAAAGGGCTACGAGCAGTACTTC,TRBJ2-7,many,TRBV27,.
CAWRVGEESEAFF,TGTGCCTGGAGAGTAGGGGAGGAGTCTGAAGCTTTCTTT,TRBJ1-1,.,TRBV30,.
CASSPGVGATEAFF,TGTGCCAGCAGTCCAGGGGTAGGGGCCACTGAAGCTTTCTTT,TRBJ1-1,.,TRBV28,.
CASSPYRGPTYEQYF,TGTGCCAGCAGTCCATACAGGGGGCCCACCTACGAGCAGTACTTC,TRBJ2-7,.,TRBV28,TRBD1
CASSQGQRNTEAFF,TGCGCCAGCAGCCAGGGACAGAGGAACACTGAAGCTTTCTTT,TRBJ1-1,.,TRBV4-1,TRBD1
CSVALVTGPLSSGNTIYF,TGCAGCGTTGCTCTGGTTACGGGACCCTTGAGCTCTGGAAACACCATATATTTT,TRBJ1-3,.,TRBV29-1,.
CASSEYREVGNEQFF,TGTGCCAGCAGTGAATACCGGGAGGTAGGCAATGAGCAGTTCTTC,TRBJ2-1,.,TRBV2,TRBD2
CASSPSHGGLETGELFF,TGTGCCAGCAGCCCGAGCCACGGGGGGCTGGAAACCGGGGAGCTGTTTTTT,TRBJ2-2,.,TRBV9,.
CASSPEQGGNEKLFF,TGTGCCAGCAGCCCAGAACAGGGGGGAAATGAAAAACTGTTTTTT,TRBJ1-4,.,TRBV5-4,TRBD1
CASSLSGREPYGYTF,TGTGCCAGCAGCCTATCAGGCAGAGAGCCCTATGGCTACACCTTC,TRBJ1-2,once,TRBV5-5,.
CASSQPRSGANEKLFF,TGCGCCAGCAGCCAGCCCCGCAGTGGGGCTAATGAAAAACTGTTTTTT,TRBJ1-4,.,TRBV4-1,.
CSAQGGEQYF,TGCAGTGCACAGGGGGGCGAGCAGTACTTC,TRBJ2-7,.,TRBV20-1,TRBD1
CASMSADTQYF,TGTGCCAGCATGTCGGCGGATACGCAGTATTTT,TRBJ2-3,.,TRBV9,.
CASTKQAGGNQPQHF,TGTGCCAGCACCAAGCAGGCTGGAGGAAATCAGCCCCAGCATTTT,TRBJ1-5,.,TRBV5-6,.
CASSEGTDYGYTF,TGTGCCAGCAGCGAAGGTACAGACTATGGCTACACCTTC,TRBJ1-2,.,TRBV9,.
CAASGGTENTGELFF,TGTGCCGCTTCGGGGGGGACAGAAAACACCGGGGAGCTGTTTTTT,TRBJ2-2,.,TRBV7-9,.
CASSFPLGLSYEQYF,TGTGCCAGCAGTTTTCCCCTAGGCCTCTCCTACGAGCAGTACTTC,TRBJ2-7,.,TRBV28,.
CASSTGENEQFF,TGCGCCAGCAGCACAGGGGAGAATGAGCAGTTCTTC,TRBJ2-1,.,TRBV5-1,TRBD1
CASSITSGTDNEQFF,TGTGCCAGTAGTATAACTAGCGGAACTGACAATGAGCAGTTCTTC,TRBJ2-1,.,TRBV19,TRBD2
CASSQNRGLAERGHEQYF,TGTGCCAGCAGCCAGAACCGGGGACTAGCGGAACGAGGCCACGAGCAGTACTTC,TRBJ2-7,.,TRBV7-9,TRBD2
CASRDGKGYTF,TGTGCCAGCAGAGATGGGAAAGGCTACACCTTC,TRBJ1-2,few,TRBV9,.
CASTLRLAGDYEQYF,TGTGCCAGCACCCTGAGGCTAGCGGGGGACTACGAGCAGTACTTC,TRBJ2-7,.,TRBV28,TRBD2
CASSLRGSANTGELFF,TGTGCCAGCAGTTTAAGGGGTAGCGCCAACACCGGGGAGCTGTTTTTT,TRBJ2-2,.,TRBV28,.
CASSPTSGSYTQYF,TGTGCCAGCAGCCCGACTAGCGGGAGCTATACGCAGTATTTT,TRBJ2-3,.,TRBV7-9,TRBD2
CASRTGTTITGELFF,TGTGCCAGCAGAACCGGGACTACGATTACCGGGGAGCTGTTTTTT,TRBJ2-2,.,TRBV6-5,TRBD2
CASSRTGPYEQYF,TGTGCCAGTTCTCGGACAGGTCCCTACGAGCAGTACTTC,TRBJ2-7,.,TRBV7-9,TRBD1
CASTGLAGTSTDTQYF,TGTGCCAGTACGGGACTAGCAGGGACTAGCACAGATACGCAGTATTTT,TRBJ2-3,.,TRBV19,TRBD2
CASSYPTSGGSYEQYF,TGTGCCAGCAGTTACCCTACGTCAGGTGGCTCCTACGAGCAGTACTTC,TRBJ2-7,.,TRBV6-5,.
CASSPGGAHNEQFF,TGCGCCAGCAGCCCTGGGGGAGCCCACAATGAGCAGTTCTTC,TRBJ2-1,.,TRBV5-1,.
CAISRTSGSDEQFF,TGTGCCATCAGTAGGACTAGCGGGAGTGATGAGCAGTTCTTC,TRBJ2-1,.,TRBV10-3,TRBD2
CASSLAQGRDEQYF,TGTGCCAGCAGTTTAGCCCAGGGAAGAGACGAGCAGTACTTC,TRBJ2-7,.,TRBV27,.
CASSVTGGTAYEQYF,TGTGCCAGTAGCGTGACAGGAGGGACTGCCTACGAGCAGTACTTC,TRBJ2-7,.,TRBV19,.
CASSRLGSGNTIYF,TGTGCCAGCAGCCGGCTGGGCTCTGGAAACACCATATATTTT,TRBJ1-3,.,TRBV7-2,.
CASSSPRNYGYTF,TGTGCCAGCAGTTCGCCTCGTAACTATGGCTACACCTTC,TRBJ1-2,.,TRBV28,.
CASSFGLAGGYGNEQFF,TGTGCCAGCAGCTTCGGACTAGCGGGAGGGTATGGCAATGAGCAGTTCTTC,TRBJ2-1,.,TRBV7-3,TRBD2
CASSERDTQYF,TGCGCCAGCAGTGAACGAGATACGCAGTATTTT,TRBJ2-3,.,TRBV10-1,.
CASSIGRRVRSDTQYF,TGTGCCAGTAGTATAGGGCGCAGGGTAAGGTCAGATACGCAGTATTTT,TRBJ2-3,once,TRBV19,.